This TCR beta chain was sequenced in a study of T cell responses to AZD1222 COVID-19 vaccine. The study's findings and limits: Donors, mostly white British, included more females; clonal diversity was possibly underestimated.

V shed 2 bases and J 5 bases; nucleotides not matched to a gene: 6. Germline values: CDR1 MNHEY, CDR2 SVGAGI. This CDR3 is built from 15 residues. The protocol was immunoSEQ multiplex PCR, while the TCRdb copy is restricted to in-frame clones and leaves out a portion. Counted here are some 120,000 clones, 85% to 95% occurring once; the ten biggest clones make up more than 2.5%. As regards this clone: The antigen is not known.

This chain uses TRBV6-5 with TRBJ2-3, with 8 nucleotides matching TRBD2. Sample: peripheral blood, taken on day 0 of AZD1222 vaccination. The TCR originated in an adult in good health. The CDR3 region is CASSYKASGLDTQYF. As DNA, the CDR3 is TGTGCCAGCAGTTACAAGGCTAGCGGGTTAGATACGCAGTATTTT.